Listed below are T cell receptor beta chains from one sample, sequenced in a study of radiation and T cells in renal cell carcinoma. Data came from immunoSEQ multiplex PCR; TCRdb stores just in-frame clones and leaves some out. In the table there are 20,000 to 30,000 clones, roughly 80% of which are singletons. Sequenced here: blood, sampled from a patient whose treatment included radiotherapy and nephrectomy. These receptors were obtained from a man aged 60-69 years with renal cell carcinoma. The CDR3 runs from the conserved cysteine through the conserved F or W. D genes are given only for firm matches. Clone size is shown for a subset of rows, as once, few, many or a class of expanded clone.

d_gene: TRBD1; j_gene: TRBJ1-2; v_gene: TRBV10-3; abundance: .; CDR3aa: CAISRNRGVDYGYTF; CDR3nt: TGTGCCATCAGTCGGAACAGGGGGGTCGACTATGGCTACACCTTC
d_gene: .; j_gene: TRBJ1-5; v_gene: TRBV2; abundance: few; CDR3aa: CASGEVYGQPQHF; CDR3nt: TGTGCCAGCGGGGAGGTCTACGGTCAGCCCCAGCATTTT
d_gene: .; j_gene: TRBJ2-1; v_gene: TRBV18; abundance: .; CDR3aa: CASSTGEAYNEQFF; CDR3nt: TGTGCCAGCTCCACAGGGGAGGCCTACAATGAGCAGTTCTTC
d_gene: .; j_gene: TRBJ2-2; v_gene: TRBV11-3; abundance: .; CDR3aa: CASRGVGTGELFF; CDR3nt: TGTGCCAGCAGAGGAGTAGGGACCGGGGAGCTGTTTTTT
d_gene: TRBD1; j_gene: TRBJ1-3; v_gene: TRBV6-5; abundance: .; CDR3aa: CASSYRDRSNTIYF; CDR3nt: TGTGCCAGCAGTTACAGGGACAGATCAAACACCATATATTTT
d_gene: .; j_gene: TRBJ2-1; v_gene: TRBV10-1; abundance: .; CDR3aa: CASSDSRGRWNEQFF; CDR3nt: TGCGCCAGCAGTGATTCCCGGGGGCGCTGGAATGAGCAGTTCTTC
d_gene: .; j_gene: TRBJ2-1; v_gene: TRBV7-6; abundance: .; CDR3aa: CASSLLYSIGYNEQFF; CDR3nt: TGTGCCAGCAGCTTACTGTATTCAATCGGATACAATGAGCAGTTCTTC
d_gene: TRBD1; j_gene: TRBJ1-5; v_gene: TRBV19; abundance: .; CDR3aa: CASSVQGDQPQHF; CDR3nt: TGTGCCAGTAGTGTACAGGGGGATCAGCCCCAGCATTTT
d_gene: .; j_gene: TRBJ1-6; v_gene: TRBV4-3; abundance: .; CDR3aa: CASSQEFGTNSPLHF; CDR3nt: TGCGCCAGCAGCCAAGAGTTCGGGACCAATTCACCCCTCCACTTT
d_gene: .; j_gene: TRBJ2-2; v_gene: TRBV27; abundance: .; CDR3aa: CASKSLGTGELFF; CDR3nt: TGTGCCAGCAAGAGCCTCGGCACCGGGGAGCTGTTTTTT
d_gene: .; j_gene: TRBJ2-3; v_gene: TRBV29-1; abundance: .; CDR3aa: CSVAQLVQDTQYF; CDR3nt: TGCAGCGTTGCCCAGTTAGTTCAAGATACGCAGTATTTT
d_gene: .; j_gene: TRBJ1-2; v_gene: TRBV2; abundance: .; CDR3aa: CAIPRGTIDYGYTF; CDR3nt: TGTGCCATACCTCGGGGGACCATTGACTATGGCTACACCTTC